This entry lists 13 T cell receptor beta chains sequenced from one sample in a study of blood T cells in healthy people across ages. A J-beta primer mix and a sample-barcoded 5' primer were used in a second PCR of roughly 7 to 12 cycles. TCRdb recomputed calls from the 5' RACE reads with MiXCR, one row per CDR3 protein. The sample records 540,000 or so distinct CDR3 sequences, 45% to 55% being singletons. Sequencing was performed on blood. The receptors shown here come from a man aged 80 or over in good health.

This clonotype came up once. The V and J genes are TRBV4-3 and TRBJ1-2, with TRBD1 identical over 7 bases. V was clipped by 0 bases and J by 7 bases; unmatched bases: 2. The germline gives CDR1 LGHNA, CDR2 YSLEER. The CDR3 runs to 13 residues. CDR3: CASSQETGVGYTF. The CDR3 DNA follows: TGCGCCAGCAGCCAAGAAACAGGGGTTGGCTACACCTTC.

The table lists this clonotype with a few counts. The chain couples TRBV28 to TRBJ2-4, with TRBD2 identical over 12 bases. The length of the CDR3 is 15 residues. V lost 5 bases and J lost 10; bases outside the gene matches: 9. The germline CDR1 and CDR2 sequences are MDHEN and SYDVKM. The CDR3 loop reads CASSPALAGGPIQYF. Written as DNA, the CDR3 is TGTGCCAGCAGTCCAGCACTAGCGGGAGGACCAATTCAGTACTTC.

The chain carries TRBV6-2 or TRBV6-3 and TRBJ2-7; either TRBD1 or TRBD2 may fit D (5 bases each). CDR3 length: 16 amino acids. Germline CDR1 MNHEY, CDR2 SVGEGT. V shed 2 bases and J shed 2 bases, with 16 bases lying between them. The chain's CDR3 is CASSYVGTSGPYEQYF. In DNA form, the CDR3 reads TGTGCCAGCAGTTACGTTGGCACCTCGGGACCCTACGAGCAGTACTTC.

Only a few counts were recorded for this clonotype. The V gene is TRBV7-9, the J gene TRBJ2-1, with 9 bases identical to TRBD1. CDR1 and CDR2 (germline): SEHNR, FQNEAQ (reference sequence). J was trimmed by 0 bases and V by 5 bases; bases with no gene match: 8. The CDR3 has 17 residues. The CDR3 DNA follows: TGTGCCAGCAGCGGGGCCGACAGGGGGAGCTCCTACAATGAGCAGTTCTTC. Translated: CASSGADRGSSYNEQFF.

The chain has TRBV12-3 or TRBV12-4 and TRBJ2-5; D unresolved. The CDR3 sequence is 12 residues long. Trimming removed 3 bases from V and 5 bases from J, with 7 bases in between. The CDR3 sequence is CASSFQEETQYF. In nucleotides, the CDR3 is TGTGCCAGCAGTTTTCAGGAGGAGACCCAGTACTTC.

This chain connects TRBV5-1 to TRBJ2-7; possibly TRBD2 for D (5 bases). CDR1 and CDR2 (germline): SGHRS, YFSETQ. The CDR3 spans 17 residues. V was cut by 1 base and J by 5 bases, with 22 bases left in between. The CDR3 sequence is CASSLNAGQALAHEQYF. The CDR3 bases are TGCGCCAGCAGCTTGAATGCGGGTCAAGCCCTCGCCCACGAGCAGTACTTC.

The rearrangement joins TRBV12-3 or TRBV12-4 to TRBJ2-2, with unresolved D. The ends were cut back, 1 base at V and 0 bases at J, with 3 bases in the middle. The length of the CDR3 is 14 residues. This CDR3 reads CASSLDTNTGELFF. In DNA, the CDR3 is TGTGCCAGCAGTTTAGACACGAACACCGGGGAGCTGTTTTTT.

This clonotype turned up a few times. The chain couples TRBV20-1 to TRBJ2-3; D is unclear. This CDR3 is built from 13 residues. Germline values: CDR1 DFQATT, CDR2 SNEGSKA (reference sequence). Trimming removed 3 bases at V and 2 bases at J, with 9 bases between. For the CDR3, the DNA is TGCAGTGCTAGCTTGATCGTCACAGATACGCAGTATTTT. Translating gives CSASLIVTDTQYF.

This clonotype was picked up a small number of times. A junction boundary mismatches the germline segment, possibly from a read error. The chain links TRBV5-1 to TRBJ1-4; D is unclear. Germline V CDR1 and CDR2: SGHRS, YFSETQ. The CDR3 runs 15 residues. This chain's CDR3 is CASCLSTATNEKLFF. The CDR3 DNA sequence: TGCGCCAGCTGCTTGAGCACAGCAACTAATGAAAAACTGTTTTTT.

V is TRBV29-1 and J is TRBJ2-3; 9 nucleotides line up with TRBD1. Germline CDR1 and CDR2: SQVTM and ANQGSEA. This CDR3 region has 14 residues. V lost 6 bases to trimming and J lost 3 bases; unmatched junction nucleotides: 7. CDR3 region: CSVSGTGLTDTQYF. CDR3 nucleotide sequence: TGCAGCGTCTCCGGGACAGGGTTGACAGATACGCAGTATTTT.

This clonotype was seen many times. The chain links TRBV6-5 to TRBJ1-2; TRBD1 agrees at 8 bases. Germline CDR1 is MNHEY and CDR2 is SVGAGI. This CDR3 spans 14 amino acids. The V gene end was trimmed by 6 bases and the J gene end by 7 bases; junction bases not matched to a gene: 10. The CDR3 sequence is CASSPGTGAGGYTF. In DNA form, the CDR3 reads TGTGCCAGCAGCCCCGGGACAGGAGCAGGTGGCTACACCTTC.

The CDR3 coding sequence is TGCAGTGCTAGAGTCGGGGGAGGGAGAACTGAAGCTTTCTTT. This codes for CSARVGGGRTEAFF. V and J are TRBV20-1 and TRBJ1-1; D is possibly TRBD1 (5 bases). V gave up 1 base and J gave up 5 bases, with 14 bases separating them. Germline V gene lookup returns CDR1 DFQATT and CDR2 SNEGSKA (reference sequence). The CDR3 covers 14 residues.

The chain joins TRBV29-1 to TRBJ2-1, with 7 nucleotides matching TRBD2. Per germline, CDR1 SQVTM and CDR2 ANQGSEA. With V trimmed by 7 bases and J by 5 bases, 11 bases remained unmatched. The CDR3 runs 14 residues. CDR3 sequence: CSAKRDGGHNEQFF. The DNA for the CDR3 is TGCAGCGCTAAGCGGGACGGAGGCCACAATGAGCAGTTCTTC.